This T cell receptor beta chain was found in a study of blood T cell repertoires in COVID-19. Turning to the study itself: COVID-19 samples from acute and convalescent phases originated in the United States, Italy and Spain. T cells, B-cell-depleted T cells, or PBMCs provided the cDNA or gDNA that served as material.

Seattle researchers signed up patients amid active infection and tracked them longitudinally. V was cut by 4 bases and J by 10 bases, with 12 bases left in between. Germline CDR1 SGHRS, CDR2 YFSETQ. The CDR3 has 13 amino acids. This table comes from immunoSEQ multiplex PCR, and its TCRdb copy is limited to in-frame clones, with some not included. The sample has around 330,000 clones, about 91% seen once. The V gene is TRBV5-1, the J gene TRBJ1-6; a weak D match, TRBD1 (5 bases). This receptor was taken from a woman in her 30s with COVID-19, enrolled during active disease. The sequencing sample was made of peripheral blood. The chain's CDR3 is CASSRIQESPLHF. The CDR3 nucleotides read TGCGCCAGCAGCAGAATACAGGAATCACCCCTCCACTTT.